The 9 T cell receptor beta chains given below trace back to one sample, sequenced in a study of blood T cell repertoires in COVID-19 (dated by TCRdb to 2018 to 2021). Libraries were constructed by the immunoSEQ multiplex PCR assay. What TCRdb holds here is the immuneACCESS table cut down to in-frame rearrangements. Part of the clones is not present; checked against another copy, under half of the missing clones reflect an unresolved V gene, and the others are unexplained. This sample has about 140,000 clones in its table, and 80% to 85% of those were observed once. Of the sample, 5.5% falls within the top ten clones. The material sequenced was PBMCs or T cells enriched from blood (not recorded which). These receptors all come from a man in his forties or fifties with acute COVID-19.

Here the CDR3 reads CASSSGLSSYEQYF. CDR3 DNA sequence: TGTGCCAGCAGTTCTGGACTCAGTTCCTACGAGCAGTACTTC. V gene TRBV6-2 or TRBV6-3 combines with J gene TRBJ2-7, with D perhaps TRBD2 (5 bases). This CDR3 region has 14 residues. Germline values: CDR1 MNHEY, CDR2 SVGEGT. V was clipped by 4 bases and J by 1 base, with 11 bases between them.

CDR3 protein: CASSSLGHEQYF. For the CDR3, the DNA is TGTGCCAGCAGCTCCTTGGGCCACGAGCAGTACTTC. V is TRBV11-2 and J is TRBJ2-7; D ambiguous. V was trimmed by 4 bases and J by 5 bases, leaving 9 bases between them. The CDR3 spans 12 residues. Germline-derived CDR1 and CDR2 are SGHAT and FQNNGV.

The chain combines TRBV30 with TRBJ2-1, with D tentatively TRBD1 (6 bases). Germline V CDR1 and CDR2: GTSNPN, SVGIG (reference sequence). Trimming took 5 bases from V and 11 from J, leaving 16 bases between them. There are 12 residues in the CDR3. The CDR3 DNA is TGTGCCTGGGGGACAATCCCCCGTCAGCAGTTCTTC. It translates to CAWGTIPRQQFF.

The chain couples TRBV30 to TRBJ1-1; D perhaps matches TRBD1 (6 bases). There are 12 residues in the CDR3. The germline CDR1 and CDR2 sequences are GTSNPN and SVGIG (reference sequence). Between the trimmed V and J ends, which lost 1 base and 4 bases, there was a span of 7 bases. As DNA, the CDR3 is TGTGCCTGGAGTGGGACAGCCACTGAAGCTTTCTTT. This gives the protein CAWSGTATEAFF.

This chain joins TRBV13 and TRBJ1-1; no clear D gene. Trimming shortened V by 1 base and J by 3 bases, and 9 bases separated the two germline ends. The germline V gene has CDR1 PRHDT and CDR2 FYEKMQ (reference sequence). CDR3 length: 14 residues. CDR3 protein: CASSLESQHTEAFF. CDR3 nucleotide sequence: TGTGCCAGCAGCTTAGAATCACAGCACACTGAAGCTTTCTTT. The full variable domain, with the rest looked up from reference TRBV13 and TRBJ1-1, is AAGVIQSPRHLIKEKRETATLKCYPIPRHDTVYWYQQGPGQDPQFLISFYEKMQSDKGSIPDRFSAQQFSDYHSELNMSSLELGDSALYFCASSLESQHTEAFFGQGTRLTVV.

V and J are TRBV5-1 and TRBJ1-4, with 9 nucleotides matching TRBD1. The junction had 3 bases not matched to a gene; V was cut back by 1 base and J by 2 bases. The CDR3 is 16 amino acids. Germline CDR1 is SGHRS and CDR2 is YFSETQ. The CDR3 DNA sequence: TGCGCCAGCAGCTTGTCCGGACAGGGGACTAATGAAAAACTGTTTTTT. Translated, it gives CASSLSGQGTNEKLFF.

The chain carries TRBV27 and TRBJ2-3; 7 nucleotides match TRBD2. The length of the CDR3 is 16 residues. Losses at the gene ends were 3 bases for V and 5 bases for J; bases not matched to a gene: 11. Germline CDR1 and CDR2: MNHEY and SMNVEV (reference sequence). In nucleotides, the CDR3 is TGTGCCAGCAGTTTTTTGACGCGGGAGCGGGTAGATACGCAGTATTTT. Residues: CASSFLTRERVDTQYF.

The CDR3 reads CAWRRSSGSPGQYF. CDR3 DNA: TGTGCCTGGAGAAGGTCTAGCGGGAGCCCGGGGCAGTACTTC. The V and J genes are TRBV30 and TRBJ2-7; 10 bases map to TRBD2. The germline V gene encodes CDR1 GTSNPN and CDR2 SVGIG (reference sequence). CDR3 length: 14 amino acids. Trimming took 3 bases from V and 9 from J; bases not matched to a gene: 11.

The chain uses TRBV9 and TRBJ1-1; D gene uncertain. The germline CDR1 and CDR2 sequences are SGDLS and YYNGEE. Trimming cost V 1 base and J 1 base, with 5 bases left between them. CDR3 length: 13 amino acids. CDR3 nucleotides: TGTGCCAGCAGCGTAAACAAGAACACTGAAGCTTTCTTT. Its protein product is CASSVNKNTEAFF.